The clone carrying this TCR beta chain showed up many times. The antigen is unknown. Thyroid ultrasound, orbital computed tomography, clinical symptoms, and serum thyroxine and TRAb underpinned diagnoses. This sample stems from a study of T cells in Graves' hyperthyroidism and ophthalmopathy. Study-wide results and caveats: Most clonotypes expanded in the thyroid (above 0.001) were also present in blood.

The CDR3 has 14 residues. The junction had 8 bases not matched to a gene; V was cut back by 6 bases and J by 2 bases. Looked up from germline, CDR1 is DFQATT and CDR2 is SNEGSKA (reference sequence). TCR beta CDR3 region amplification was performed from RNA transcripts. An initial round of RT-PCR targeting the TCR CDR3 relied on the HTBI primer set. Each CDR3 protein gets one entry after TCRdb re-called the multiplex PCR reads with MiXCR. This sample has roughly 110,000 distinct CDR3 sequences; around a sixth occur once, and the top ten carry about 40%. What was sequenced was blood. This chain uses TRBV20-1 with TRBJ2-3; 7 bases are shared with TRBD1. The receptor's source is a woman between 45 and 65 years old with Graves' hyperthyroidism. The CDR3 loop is CSAAPGQNTDTQYF. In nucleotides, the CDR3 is TGCAGTGCAGCCCCGGGACAGAACACAGATACGCAGTATTTT.